The 17 T cell receptor beta chains below all came from one sample that was sequenced in a study of blood T cell repertoires in COVID-19. Generated by immunoSEQ multiplex PCR, the TCRdb table keeps only in-frame clones and is missing some. The profile shows a few hundred thousand clones, around 91% of them singletons. The source material was peripheral blood. Source of these receptors: a woman aged 60-70 years with COVID-19, enrolled during active disease.

In DNA, the CDR3 is TGTGCCAGCAGCCAAGGTCAGGATCAGCCCCAGCATTTT. Encoded protein: CASSQGQDQPQHF. This chain connects TRBV14 to TRBJ1-5, with D unclear. The CDR3 spans 13 residues. Germline V gene data show CDR1 as SGHDN and CDR2 as FVKESK. Trimming shortened V by 1 base and J by 5 bases, and 6 bases separated the two germline ends.

This chain joins TRBV5-6 and TRBJ2-7; 10 bases match TRBD1. This CDR3 spans 16 amino acids. V lost 6 bases to trimming and J lost 7 bases; unmatched junction nucleotides: 16. In germline, CDR1 is SGHDT, CDR2 YYEEEE. The CDR3: CASILARRQGAEEQYF. CDR3 coding DNA: TGTGCCAGCATCCTCGCCCGGAGACAGGGGGCTGAAGAGCAGTACTTC.

The chain is built from TRBV19 and TRBJ2-1; possible D gene TRBD1, 5 bases. Germline loops: CDR1 LNHDA, CDR2 SQIVND (reference sequence). The CDR3 is made up of 17 amino acids. Between the trimmed V and J ends, which lost 3 bases and 3 bases, there was a span of 18 bases. CDR3 amino acids: CASSIAYGRVIYNEQFF. In DNA form, the CDR3 reads TGTGCCAGTAGTATTGCATATGGCAGGGTCATCTACAATGAGCAGTTCTTC. The variable domain in full, completed from reference TRBV19 and TRBJ2-1, reads DGGITQSPKYLFRKEGQNVTLSCEQNLNHDAMYWYRQDPGQGLRLIYYSQIVNDFQKGDIAEGYSVSREKKESFPLTVTSAQKNPTAFYLCASSIAYGRVIYNEQFFGPGTRLTVL.

This rearrangement joins TRBV3-1 (or the pseudogene TRBV3-2) to TRBJ1-4, with TRBD1 identical over 8 bases. This CDR3 comprises 16 residues. Germline values: CDR1 LGHDT, CDR2 YNNKEL (reference sequence). The J segment lost 3 bases and the V segment lost 1 base, leaving 4 bases of the junction unmatched. CDR3 DNA sequence: TGTGCCAGCAGCCAAGCGCACAGGGGGGCTAATGAAAAACTGTTTTTT. Residues: CASSQAHRGANEKLFF.

This chain joins TRBV7-9 and TRBJ2-2, with TRBD1 matching 9 bases. V lost 4 bases to trimming and J lost 4 bases; unmatched junction nucleotides: 4. Germline values: CDR1 SEHNR, CDR2 FQNEAQ (reference sequence). The CDR3 extends over 15 amino acids. The CDR3 sequence is CASSYDRGSTGELFF. Here the CDR3 DNA reads TGTGCCAGCAGCTACGACAGGGGGTCCACCGGGGAGCTGTTTTTT.

The genes are TRBV27 and TRBJ1-4; 10 positions agree with TRBD1. V gave up 7 bases and J gave up 5 bases; unmatched junction bases: 4. The germline V gene encodes CDR1 MNHEY and CDR2 SMNVEV (reference sequence). The CDR3 runs to 14 residues. This CDR3 reads CASKPGQGNEKLFF. The CDR3 DNA reads as TGTGCCAGCAAGCCGGGACAGGGGAATGAAAAACTGTTTTTT.

The rearrangement uses TRBV7-2 and TRBJ1-2; tentatively, D is TRBD1 (6 bases). Deletions cut 2 bases from V and 5 bases from J, with 18 bases between. The length of the CDR3 is 16 residues. Germline values: CDR1 SGHTA, CDR2 FQGNSA. The chain's CDR3 is CASSLPTGGPGYGYTF. CDR3 DNA: TGTGCCAGCAGCTTACCGACCGGGGGGCCAGGATATGGCTACACCTTC.

The V gene is TRBV18, the J gene TRBJ1-5, with D uncertain. Trimming left V 2 bases short and J 2 bases short, with 10 bases between. CDR1 and CDR2 from the germline V gene are KGHSH and LQKENI. The CDR3 is 15 residues long. CDR3 in amino acids: CASSPSQAGNQPQHF. DNA for the CDR3: TGTGCCAGCTCACCATCTCAGGCAGGCAATCAGCCCCAGCATTTT.

V gene TRBV19 combines with J gene TRBJ1-1; 11 bases are shared with TRBD1. V gave up 4 bases and J gave up 1 base; unmatched junction bases: 8. Germline values: CDR1 LNHDA, CDR2 SQIVND (reference sequence). The CDR3 contains 17 residues. This CDR3 is CASSTTGTGGRNTEAFF. The DNA for the CDR3 is TGTGCCAGTAGTACGACCGGGACAGGGGGTAGGAACACTGAAGCTTTCTTT.

The chain recombines TRBV6-5 with TRBJ2-7, with 9 nucleotides matching TRBD2. This CDR3 region has 15 residues. Trimming took 2 bases from V and 6 from J; bases not matched to a gene: 8. CDR1 MNHEY and CDR2 SVGAGI come from the germline V gene. This CDR3 is CASSYTSGLYLEQYF. The CDR3 region has the DNA TGTGCCAGCAGTTACACTAGCGGGTTATACCTCGAGCAGTACTTC.

This clone was seen just once. The V call is TRBV7-8, the J call TRBJ1-1, with 10 bases lining up with TRBD1. The CDR3 contains 17 residues. Per the germline V gene, CDR1 is SGHVS and CDR2 is FQNEAQ. Losses at the gene ends were 1 base for V and 0 bases for J; bases not matched to a gene: 5. The CDR3 bases are TGTGCCAGCAGCTTAGGACAGGGGGCTAGGTTGAACACTGAAGCTTTCTTT. Amino acid sequence: CASSLGQGARLNTEAFF.

The V gene is TRBV5-1, the J gene TRBJ2-3; D possibly corresponds to TRBD1 (5 bases). This CDR3 is built from 15 residues. Germline V gene lookup returns CDR1 SGHRS and CDR2 YFSETQ. Trimming took off 2 bases at V and 0 bases at J, with 10 bases between the two ends. Written as DNA, the CDR3 is TGCGCCAGCAGCTTTTCAGGGCCCAGCACAGATACGCAGTATTTT. Its protein is CASSFSGPSTDTQYF.

J is TRBJ2-5 and V is TRBV5-1; 7 nucleotides align to TRBD1. The CDR3 covers 14 residues. Germline CDR1 is SGHRS and CDR2 is YFSETQ. V lost 2 bases and J lost 2; bases outside the gene matches: 3. CDR3 DNA: TGCGCCAGCAGCTTACTGGGACAGCAAGAGACCCAGTACTTC. It codes for CASSLLGQQETQYF.

This sequence joins TRBV9 and TRBJ1-2; a weak D match, TRBD1 (6 bases). Germline assignment: CDR1 SGDLS and CDR2 YYNGEE. The CDR3 loop spans 13 amino acids. The CDR3 DNA reads as TGTGCGTCTGCCGGGACACACCTCCATGGCTACACCTTC. It encodes CASAGTHLHGYTF.

Only one count was recorded for this clone. This chain links TRBV23-1 with TRBJ2-3; TRBD2 agrees at 10 bases. TRBV23-1 is filed as an ORF, its function uncertain. The length of the CDR3 is 19 residues. The V and J ends lost 1 base and 1 base, in that order; junction bases with no gene match: 11. The CDR3 nucleotides are TGCGCCAGCAGTCAATGTGGTAGCGGGGGGCAGCGACGCACAGATACGCAGTATTTT. It codes for CASSQCGSGGQRRTDTQYF.

The rearrangement links TRBV9 to TRBJ1-1, with a tentative D call TRBD1 (5 bases). Germline loops: CDR1 SGDLS, CDR2 YYNGEE. Deletions cut 2 bases from V and 1 base from J, with 12 bases between. CDR3 length equals 15 residues. CDR3 loop: CASSVGQLPNTEAFF. CDR3 nucleotides: TGTGCCAGCAGCGTCGGACAACTCCCGAACACTGAAGCTTTCTTT.

This clone was recorded once. The genes are TRBV10-1 and TRBJ2-2; no clear D gene. CDR3 length: 14 residues. V lost 8 bases to trimming and J lost 3 bases, with 13 bases between them. Germline V gene data show CDR1 as WNHNN and CDR2 as SYGVQD (reference sequence). The chain's CDR3 is CASGDDPHTGELFF. The CDR3 nucleotides are TGCGCCAGCGGAGATGACCCTCACACCGGGGAGCTGTTTTTT.